This TCR beta chain appears in the sequencing data of a study of shared clonotypes between healthy human individuals. The germline gives CDR1 SGHDN, CDR2 FVKESK. The CDR3 runs 14 residues. Trimming removed 4 bases at V and 7 bases at J, with 17 bases between. CD45RO-negative, CCR7-selected cells formed the naive CD8 fraction, which excluded terminally differentiated effector memory CD45RA+ cells. Under the authors' procedure: Sequence data from immunoSEQ were junction-only and lacked quality scores; consequently, filtering differed. Here immunoSEQ multiplex PCR was the method, and the copy in TCRdb shows in-frame clones only, minus some. The DNA was the basis for D and trimming; V, J and clone size are from that table. The data contain fewer than 850,000 clones, 95% to 97% of them seen just once; the ten biggest clones take up about 0.22%. As concerns this clone: Its antigen is as yet unknown.

Study-wide results and caveats: The study generally estimated greater richness for naive than memory subsets. When compared with the clonotypes that were shared by all four sorted-subset donors, the non-shared clonotypes turned out to have lower generation probabilities. Among donors, the sharing of clonotypes was expected to be influenced by sequencing depth.

Input material: naive CD8+ T cells sorted from blood. The chain carries TRBV14 and TRBJ2-7; TRBD1 might be the D (5 bases). The sequence derives from a young man in good health. In nucleotides, the CDR3 is TGTGCCAGCAGCCGCACCTTAGGCCAGGGAGAGCAGTACTTC. Translation gives CASSRTLGQGEQYF.